The 4 T cell receptor beta chains given below trace back to one sample, sequenced in a study of cytotoxic CD8 clonotypes in ibrutinib-treated CLL (dated by TCRdb to about 2021). The sample's time point label, decoded: approximately 11 months on ibrutinib. Receptors were amplified or captured by the immunoSEQ multiplex PCR assay. Held by TCRdb, this immuneACCESS table contains in-frame sequences only and omits some clones. Under half of the omission traces to an unresolved V gene where checked; the cause of the rest is unknown. The sample includes some 200,000 clones, with about three quarters observed a single time. Together, the top ten hold more than 4.5% of the sample. Source: PBMCs, taken after 12 months of ibrutinib treatment. Every receptor here comes from a human donor with chronic lymphocytic leukemia.

This clone came up a few times. CDR3 region: CASSLAQGNQPQHF. The CDR3 DNA reads as TGTGCCAGCAGCTTAGCGCAGGGGAATCAGCCCCAGCATTTT. The chain couples TRBV7-9 to TRBJ1-5, with D perhaps matching TRBD1 (6 bases). Trimming stripped 0 bases from V and 4 bases from J, with 7 bases between. The V gene's germline CDR1 is SEHNR and CDR2 FQNEAQ (reference sequence). The CDR3 spans 14 residues.

The rearrangement links TRBV27 to TRBJ2-7; the D is unclear. Trimming took off 5 bases at V and 4 bases at J, with 9 bases between the two ends. CDR3 length: 12 amino acids. Germline V gene data show CDR1 as MNHEY and CDR2 as SMNVEV (reference sequence). The DNA of the CDR3 is TGTGCCAGCAGTATCAACCGTTACGAGCAGTACTTC. It translates to CASSINRYEQYF.

V gene TRBV5-1 combines with J gene TRBJ1-2, with D unresolved. V lost 2 bases and J 6 bases, leaving 23 bases between the germline ends. CDR3 length equals 17 residues. Germline lookup yields CDR1 SGHRS and CDR2 YFSETQ. This CDR3 is CASSFSPDVYGGDGYTF. The CDR3 DNA is TGCGCCAGCAGCTTTAGTCCCGACGTCTACGGTGGTGATGGCTACACCTTC.

The rearrangement links TRBV28 to TRBJ2-7, with 11 bases aligning to TRBD2. The CDR3 runs to 15 residues. V was clipped by 5 bases and J by 4 bases; unmatched bases: 7. The germline gives CDR1 MDHEN, CDR2 SYDVKM. CDR3 loop: CASSPRLAGRYEQYF. The CDR3 coding sequence is TGTGCCAGCAGTCCACGACTAGCGGGACGATACGAGCAGTACTTC.